This T cell receptor (beta chain) is drawn from a study of beta chain features in type 1 diabetes. As regards this clone: Its antigen is still unknown.

Reverse transcribing all isolated RNA meant expressed TCRB transcripts were sequenced. The protocol was immunoSEQ multiplex PCR, while the TCRdb copy is restricted to in-frame clones and leaves out a portion. The sample records hundreds of thousands of clones, roughly a sixth being singletons. Findings and caveats of the study: Naive, central memory and Treg TCRB repertoires appeared more alike in patients than in healthy donors. Insertions at VDJ junctions were less frequent in type 1 diabetes patients. These patients also deleted more nucleotides at the same junctions.

The CDR3 has 14 amino acids. Germline CDR1 reads SGHAT; CDR2 reads FQNNGV. V was pared by 5 bases and J by 2 bases, with 6 bases of the junction left unmatched. Specimen: naive CD4+ T cells from blood. The chain has TRBV11-2 and TRBJ2-7; 7 nucleotides align to TRBD1. This receptor was identified in a young man in good health. CDR3 in amino acids: CASSPQQGPYEQYF. CDR3 bases: TGTGCCAGCAGCCCACAACAGGGGCCCTACGAGCAGTACTTC.